A selection of T cell receptor beta chains follows, all from one sample in a study of early T cells in non-severe SARS-CoV-2 infection. Each CDR3 protein is one row after TCRdb ran MiXCR on the 5' RACE reads. The profile shows approximately 90,000 distinct CDR3 sequences, 16% of them singletons. The sequenced sample was whole blood, obtained at baseline. The origin of the receptors is an adult who was a healthcare worker with PCR-confirmed SARS-CoV-2 infection or an uninfected control (not recorded which). Each CDR3 is given with its conserved first and last residue. Fields, in order: clone size, V gene, D gene, J gene, CDR3 DNA, CDR3 protein. D genes are given only for firm matches. Expanded clones get a size class; other rows say once, few or many, or leave the size out.

few	TRBV28	TRBD1	TRBJ1-6	TGTGCCAGCAGTTTAAACAGGGGAACGGCTTACTATAATTCACCCCTCCACTTT	CASSLNRGTAYYNSPLHF
few	TRBV10-3	-	TRBJ2-1	TGTGCCATCAGTGAGCCACAGGGCAATGAGCAGTTCTTC	CAISEPQGNEQFF
-	TRBV9	-	TRBJ1-2	TGTGCCTCCGGACCATATGGCTACACCTTC	CASGPYGYTF
few	TRBV20-1	-	TRBJ2-3	TGCAGTGCGGGGGCCGGAGCAGATACGCAGTATTTT	CSAGAGADTQYF
few	TRBV11-1	-	TRBJ2-6	TGTGCCAGCAGCTTGCCACGGGCGAGGGGGGCCAACGTCCTGACTTTC	CASSLPRARGANVLTF
-	TRBV27	TRBD1	TRBJ2-7	TGTGCCAGCAGTCTCCCGGGACAGAGCTACGAGCAGTACTTC	CASSLPGQSYEQYF
few	TRBV20-1	-	TRBJ2-3	TGCAGTGCTAGAGGGAGTGCGGGTCTGACAGATACGCAGTATTTT	CSARGSAGLTDTQYF
few	TRBV20-1	-	TRBJ2-7	TGCAGTGCTACTCAACCGAGGGGATGGGAGCAGTACTTC	CSATQPRGWEQYF
few	TRBV28	-	TRBJ1-1	TGTGCCTCTTGGACAGCTTCGAACACTGAAGCTTTCTTT	CASWTASNTEAFF
-	TRBV5-1	-	TRBJ2-6	TGCGCCAGCAGCTTGGGAACAGCCTCTGGGGCCAACGTCCTGACTTTC	CASSLGTASGANVLTF
-	TRBV2	TRBD2	TRBJ2-1	TGTGCCAGCAGTGGGGGGACTAACAATGAGCAGTTCTTC	CASSGGTNNEQFF
medium-sized	TRBV19	-	TRBJ1-5	TGTGCCTCCCGGGACACCCTAAGACAGCCCCAGCATTTT	CASRDTLRQPQHF
-	TRBV7-9	-	TRBJ2-1	TGTGCCAGCAGAGGGGAGAGGGGCCCCAACTCCTACAATGAGCAGTTCTTC	CASRGERGPNSYNEQFF
-	TRBV20-1	-	TRBJ1-1	TGCAGTGCTTCAAACGACAAGGGTCGGGCTTTCTTT	CSASNDKGRAFF
many	TRBV10-3	TRBD1	TRBJ2-5	TGTGCCATCAGCTCTTCGAATGACAGGGGAGTCGGAGAGACCCAGTACTTC	CAISSSNDRGVGETQYF
many	TRBV11-2	TRBD2	TRBJ2-6	TGTGCCAGCAGCTTCTTGCTAGCGGGAATGACTGGGGCCAACGTCCTGACTTTC	CASSFLLAGMTGANVLTF